This T cell receptor beta chain was sequenced for a study of OX40 agonist ivuxolimab in advanced cancers. Overall study findings and caveats: Fewer expanded clones were found on average in CD4+ than in CD8+ T cells. Dosing at 0.1 to 3.0 mg/kg was accompanied by clonal expansion of CD4+ and CD8+ blood T cells by week 6.

The CDR3 is 15 amino acids. CDR1 SQVTM and CDR2 ANQGSEA come from the germline V gene. V lost 6 bases to trimming and J lost 1 base; unmatched junction nucleotides: 7. In regard to this clone: Its matching antigen is unknown.

The assay was immunoSEQ multiplex PCR, and TCRdb's table has in-frame clones only and misses some. The sample comprises 40,000 to 45,000 clones, 80% to 90% of which are singletons, and 4.7% rests with the top ten. This sequence was found in an adult with an advanced solid tumor such as melanoma, head and neck, liver or kidney cancer. The starting material was CD4+ or CD8+ T cells sorted from blood, obtained in a trial of the OX40 agonist ivuxolimab. This chain connects TRBV29-1 to TRBJ2-1; 9 bases line up with TRBD1. CDR3 in amino acids: CSVSPDRGSYNEQFF. The CDR3 DNA follows: TGCAGCGTCTCCCCGGACAGGGGATCCTACAATGAGCAGTTCTTC.